One and the same sample provided the 11 T cell receptor beta chains below, sequenced in a study of blood T cell repertoires in COVID-19. Generated by immunoSEQ multiplex PCR, the TCRdb table keeps only in-frame clones and is missing some. The sample lists 200,000 to 250,000 clones; approximately 82% were seen once. The source material was peripheral blood. These receptors were obtained from a human donor in a cohort sampled during active COVID-19.

This clone was seen only a few times. This chain joins TRBV30 and TRBJ1-5, with 7 bases aligning to TRBD1. Germline V gene data show CDR1 as GTSNPN and CDR2 as SVGIG (reference sequence). This CDR3 contains 17 residues. J lost 0 bases, V lost 0 bases, and 8 bases had no gene match. DNA for the CDR3: TGTGCCTGGAGTGTACAAGGCAGGGGGAATAGCAATCAGCCCCAGCATTTT. It yields the protein CAWSVQGRGNSNQPQHF.

This chain connects TRBV2 to TRBJ2-7, with 10 positions matching TRBD1. This CDR3 is built from 16 residues. Germline V CDR1 and CDR2: SNHLY, FYNNEI. Trimming took 2 bases from V and 0 from J; bases not matched to a gene: 4. The CDR3 DNA follows: TGTGCCAGCAGTGAATTGGGACAGGGGTCCTCCTACGAGCAGTACTTC. Translated: CASSELGQGSSYEQYF.

V usage is TRBV5-6 and J usage is TRBJ2-5; perhaps TRBD1 as D (5 bases). The length of the CDR3 is 14 residues. V lost 4 bases to trimming and J lost 3 bases, with 13 bases between them. Germline V CDR1 and CDR2: SGHDT, YYEEEE. The chain's CDR3 is CASSLGHFKETQYF. The DNA for the CDR3 is TGTGCCAGCAGCCTTGGACACTTCAAAGAGACCCAGTACTTC.

The V call is TRBV28, the J call TRBJ2-7, with 12 bases matching TRBD2. Looked up from germline, CDR1 is MDHEN and CDR2 is SYDVKM. J was trimmed by 8 bases and V by 2 bases; bases with no gene match: 4. The CDR3 covers 14 residues. The CDR3 nucleotides read TGTGCCAGCAGTTTACCGACTAGCGGGAGAAAGCAGTACTTC. Protein: CASSLPTSGRKQYF.

The sample holds many counts of this clone. This sequence joins TRBV5-6 and TRBJ2-5; 9 bases map to TRBD1. CDR1 is SGHDT and CDR2 is YYEEEE in the germline V gene. Losses at the gene ends were 4 bases for V and 4 bases for J; bases not matched to a gene: 8. The CDR3 loop spans 15 amino acids. In DNA, the CDR3 is TGTGCCAGCAGCCCCACAGGGGGCGTCGGAGAGACCCAGTACTTC. It specifies CASSPTGGVGETQYF.

This clone has a single count. The genes are TRBV7-2 and TRBJ1-1, with a tentative D call TRBD1 (5 bases). Trimming took 5 bases from V and 3 from J, leaving 13 bases between them. CDR3 length: 14 residues. In germline, CDR1 is SGHTA, CDR2 FQGNSA. In DNA, the CDR3 is TGTGCCAGCAGCCCACAGACAGTATACACTGAAGCTTTCTTT. Protein product: CASSPQTVYTEAFF.

V usage is TRBV28 and J usage is TRBJ1-2, with 7 nucleotides matching TRBD1. The junction had 11 bases not matched to a gene; V was cut back by 1 base and J by 6 bases. CDR3 length: 16 residues. CDR1 MDHEN and CDR2 SYDVKM come from the germline V gene. The DNA of the CDR3 is TGTGCCAGCAGTTTATCTCTCTCCCTGCAGGGGGATGGCTACACCTTC. Protein product: CASSLSLSLQGDGYTF.

The chain uses TRBV19 and TRBJ1-5; D not resolved. The CDR3 totals 14 residues. The germline V gene encodes CDR1 LNHDA and CDR2 SQIVND (reference sequence). The ends were cut back, 3 bases at V and 3 bases at J, with 9 bases in the middle. The CDR3 loop reads CASSIRGNNQPQHF. The CDR3 coding sequence is TGTGCCAGTAGTATTCGAGGGAACAATCAGCCCCAGCATTTT.

This sequence joins TRBV10-2 and TRBJ2-1; 9 bases are a match to TRBD2. The germline CDR1 and CDR2 sequences are WSHSY and SAAADI. There are 15 residues in the CDR3. Unmatched junction bases numbered 10, after V lost 3 bases and J lost 10 bases. CDR3 amino acids: CASSDWLAGSGEQFF. Here the CDR3 DNA reads TGCGCCAGCAGTGACTGGCTAGCGGGATCAGGAGAGCAGTTCTTC.

J is TRBJ2-1 and V is TRBV5-4, with 10 bases aligning to TRBD2. The trim removed 2 bases at V and 7 bases at J, leaving 6 bases unmatched. Germline assignment: CDR1 SGHNT and CDR2 YYREEE (reference sequence). CDR3 length: 15 amino acids. Written as DNA, the CDR3 is TGTGCCAGCAGCTTTCCTAGCGGGAGAGGTAATGAGCAGTTCTTC. This translates into CASSFPSGRGNEQFF.

This sequence joins TRBV28 and TRBJ2-1, with a weak D call TRBD1 (6 bases). The CDR3 length is 17 residues. Germline V lookup: CDR1 MDHEN, CDR2 SYDVKM. V lost 6 bases, J lost 7 bases, and 25 bases lay in between. The CDR3 loop reads CASSPMQQGSLGNEQFF. The CDR3 nucleotides are TGTGCCAGCAGCCCCATGCAACAGGGATCCCTTGGGAATGAGCAGTTCTTC.